The following is a TCR beta chain sequence with its context. The antigen is unknown. Primers used in a second PCR of roughly 7 to 12 cycles were a sample-barcoded 5' primer and a J-beta primer mix. Every sample gave at least 2.5 million paired-end reads containing CDR3. MiXCR, run by TCRdb on the 5' RACE reads, gives a single entry per CDR3 protein. The sample lists about 2 million distinct CDR3 sequences; approximately 50% were seen once. The sample comes from a study of blood T cells in healthy people across ages. Study findings and constraints: In long-lived donors, naive CD4+ cell counts and diversity exceeded those of aged donors. Changes in expanded clonotypes were possibly confounded, as the CMV status of donors was unknown.

The sequence was collected from a woman in her thirties or forties in good health. Material: blood.

Written as DNA, the CDR3 is TGTGCCAGCAGTGCCGCATCCTTCTACGAGCAGTACTTC. Its translation: CASSAASFYEQYF. This chain links TRBV12-3 or TRBV12-4 with TRBJ2-7; D is ambiguous. Trimming shortened V by 5 bases and J by 3 bases, and 11 bases separated the two germline ends. The CDR3 consists of 13 residues.